The source of this TCR beta chain is a study of Ad26.COV2.S vaccination and SARS-CoV-2 variants. Study as a whole: Ad26.COV2.S, an intramuscular injection, was given once or twice 56 days apart.

The CDR3 runs 14 residues. Trimming shortened V by 5 bases and J by 7 bases, and 18 bases separated the two germline ends. Germline CDR1 and CDR2: SGHVS and FQNEAQ. The study's findings and limits: An underestimation of total T cell responses may have resulted from the TCR breadth and depth analyses.

Treatment described: around 19 received Ad26.COV2.S at low or high dose, single or two shots; about 5 received placebo; per-sample allocation not given. Specimens were obtained on day 63 following the first vaccine or placebo injection. On this clone itself: As yet, its antigen is unknown.

TCRdb's copy holds only in-frame clones and misses some; the assay was immunoSEQ multiplex PCR. This sample yields hundreds of thousands of clones, of which around 90% are seen a single time; 9.5% to 15% belongs to the top ten. This TCR came from a person aged 18 to 65 who received the Ad26.COV2.S COVID-19 vaccine or a placebo. The chain links TRBV7-8 to TRBJ2-7; D remains ambiguous. The source was peripheral blood, collected in a trial of Ad26.COV2.S vaccine versus placebo. In nucleotides, the CDR3 is TGTGCCAGCAGCCCGGACCTCTGGACGTTGGAGCAGTACTTC. It encodes CASSPDLWTLEQYF.